Following are 5 T cell receptor beta chains from one sample sequenced in a study of blood T cell repertoires in COVID-19. The repertoire was sequenced with immunoSEQ multiplex PCR; TCRdb's copy has only in-frame clones and lacks some. The sample holds about 250,000 clones, around 89% seen once. The sequencing input was peripheral blood. The receptors shown here come from a woman aged 60-70 years with COVID-19, enrolled during active disease.

The chain employs TRBV9 and TRBJ1-1, with D possibly matching TRBD1 (6 bases). The length of the CDR3 is 12 residues. The germline CDR1 and CDR2 sequences are SGDLS and YYNGEE. V was pared by 5 bases and J by 3 bases, with 8 bases between. CDR3 sequence: CASRGQDTEAFF. CDR3 DNA sequence: TGTGCCAGCAGGGGACAAGACACTGAAGCTTTCTTT.

The chain has TRBV6-2 or TRBV6-3 and TRBJ1-5; TRBD1 is a possible D gene (5 bases). The CDR3 runs to 14 residues. V was pared by 5 bases and J by 3 bases, with 11 bases between. Germline values: CDR1 MNHEY, CDR2 SVGEGT. CDR3 sequence (DNA): TGTGCCAGCAGTGACGGGGGACTCAATCAGCCCCAGCATTTT. This gives the protein CASSDGGLNQPQHF.

The V and J genes are TRBV11-3 and TRBJ2-7; 10 bases are shared with TRBD1. Unmatched junction bases numbered 14, after V lost 5 bases and J lost 7 bases. This CDR3 is built from 16 residues. Germline V gene sequence: CDR1 SGHNT, CDR2 YENEEA. The CDR3 nucleotides read TGTGCCAGCAGCCCCAGCCCCGGGACAGGGGTGGGGGAGCAGTACTTC. Translation: CASSPSPGTGVGEQYF.

This rearrangement joins TRBV10-3 to TRBJ2-7; D might be TRBD1 (6 bases). The length of the CDR3 is 14 residues. Germline V gene data show CDR1 as ENHRY and CDR2 as SYGVKD. V lost 7 bases to trimming and J lost 0 bases, with 13 bases between them. The CDR3 reads CAIKDSFSSYEQYF. The CDR3 DNA reads TGTGCCATCAAGGACAGCTTTTCCTCCTACGAGCAGTACTTC.

The V call is TRBV27, the J call TRBJ2-7; 8 nucleotides align to TRBD1. CDR3 length: 14 residues. The V and J ends lost 8 bases and 2 bases, in that order; junction bases with no gene match: 8. Germline lookup yields CDR1 MNHEY and CDR2 SMNVEV (reference sequence). This CDR3 is CASGLGQGTYEQYF. The CDR3 DNA sequence: TGTGCCAGCGGACTTGGACAGGGTACCTACGAGCAGTACTTC.